Sequencing of this T cell receptor beta chain was carried out in a study of blood T cell repertoires in COVID-19. Overall study: The United States, Italy and Spain supplied acute and convalescent COVID-19 samples. PBMCs, B-cell-depleted T cells, or T cells were the source of the cDNA or gDNA that made up the material.

As processed by the authors: Reference gene primers were amplified, and this amplification served to estimate nucleated cell counts. Data came from immunoSEQ multiplex PCR; TCRdb stores just in-frame clones and leaves some out. Clonal size and the V and J genes are those of that table, whereas D and trimming came from the DNA. The sample has fewer than 250,000 clones, around 82% seen once. Germline V gene data show CDR1 as KGHSH and CDR2 as LQKENI. After removal of 4 bases from V and 5 bases from J, the junction contained 11 bases not matched to a gene. CDR3 length: 18 residues. The specimen sequenced was peripheral blood. The genes are TRBV18 and TRBJ1-6; 10 bases line up with TRBD1. The receptor was derived from a middle-aged woman with active or convalescent COVID-19. Here the CDR3 DNA reads TGTGCCAGCTCACAAACGCAACTGACAGGGGGCAATAATTCACCCCTCCACTTT. Protein: CASSQTQLTGGNNSPLHF.